These T cell receptor beta chains were read from a single sample in a study of shared clonotypes between healthy human individuals. The assay was immunoSEQ multiplex PCR, and TCRdb's table has in-frame clones only and misses some. The sample records some 1.5 million clones, around 95% being singletons. Sequenced material: naive CD4+ T cells sorted from blood. These receptor sequences come from a man aged 25 to 40 in good health. The CDR3 runs from the conserved cysteine through the conserved F or W.

V gene | CDR3 protein
TRBV7-2 | CASSLLTSGPYEQYF
TRBV28 | CASSSPGGPTEKLFF
TRBV15 | CATSSPGQDYEQYF
TRBV9 | CASSARGLAGHEQFF
TRBV9 | CASSVESTGDTEAFF
TRBV2 | CASSEFAQGVQPQHF
TRBV28 | CASVNSGKLGNQPQHF
TRBV30 | CAWSATERSGNTIYF
TRBV25-1 | CASSEWSGSSYEQYF
TRBV7-2 | CASSLARLGETQYF
TRBV29-1 | CSVEDPGGTYEQYF
TRBV2 | CASRRTSGSNHEQYF
TRBV28 | CASSPRGVGKNIQYF
TRBV25-1 | CASSGANVLTF
TRBV4-2 | CASSQAVGGRPHNEQFF
TRBV11-1 | CASSLVINEQFF
TRBV6-4 | CASSLDRGTGELFF
TRBV6-6 | CASSSPGPSYEQYF
TRBV6-1 | CASSEFPADTQYF
TRBV11-2 | CASSPTGPYGYTF
TRBV5-1 | CASSSMTVNTEAFF